Below, 12 T cell receptor beta chains from the same sample are listed, as sequenced in a study of blood T cell repertoires in COVID-19. The repertoire was sequenced with immunoSEQ multiplex PCR; TCRdb's copy has only in-frame clones and lacks some. The table shows 130,000 or so clones, with 86% occurring only once. The sample comprised peripheral blood. The receptors derive from an older woman with acute or convalescent COVID-19.

This clone was counted a single time. This CDR3 is CSVGGPGDQPQHF. Here the CDR3 DNA reads TGCAGCGTGGGGGGACCCGGAGATCAGCCCCAGCATTTT. The rearrangement uses TRBV29-1 and TRBJ1-5, with D possibly being TRBD1 (5 bases). Trimming removed 6 bases at V and 5 bases at J, with 14 bases between. This CDR3 has 13 amino acids. Germline CDR1 is SQVTM and CDR2 is ANQGSEA. The complete variable domain, with remaining parts taken from reference TRBV29-1 and TRBJ1-5, reads SAVISQKPSRDICQRGTSLTIQCQVDSQVTMMFWYRQQPGQSLTLIATANQGSEATYESGFVIDKFPISRPNLTFSTLTVSNMSPEDSSIYLCSVGGPGDQPQHFGDGTRLSIL.

The chain carries TRBV7-9 and TRBJ1-6; 7 positions agree with TRBD1. The CDR3 totals 18 residues. J was trimmed by 5 bases and V by 3 bases; bases with no gene match: 13. Germline V gives CDR1 SEHNR, CDR2 FQNEAQ (reference sequence). The CDR3 protein is CASSLTGTATGNNSPLHF. CDR3 nucleotide sequence: TGTGCCAGCAGCTTGACCGGGACAGCTACTGGCAATAATTCACCCCTCCACTTT.

This sequence joins TRBV6-5 and TRBJ1-2; perhaps TRBD1 as D (6 bases). This CDR3 is built from 13 residues. Trimming stripped 5 bases from V and 8 bases from J, with 15 bases between. Germline loops: CDR1 MNHEY, CDR2 SVGAGI. The DNA of the CDR3 is TGTGCCAGCAGTAGGCTGGGGGCTGGAGGCTACACCTTC. This gives the protein CASSRLGAGGYTF.

The chain recombines TRBV28 with TRBJ2-3; TRBD2 agrees at 10 bases. The CDR3 is made up of 15 amino acids. V lost 3 bases and J lost 5; bases outside the gene matches: 5. In germline, CDR1 is MDHEN, CDR2 SYDVKM. CDR3 coding DNA: TGTGCCAGCAGTTTTTTAGCGGGGGGTCAAGATACGCAGTATTTT. As protein: CASSFLAGGQDTQYF.

V usage is TRBV7-9 and J usage is TRBJ1-1; tentatively, D is TRBD1 (6 bases). Germline-derived CDR1 and CDR2 are SEHNR and FQNEAQ (reference sequence). This CDR3 comprises 16 residues. V was shortened by 2 bases and J by 4 bases, with 17 bases between the two germline ends. The CDR3 nucleotides read TGTGCCAGCAGCTTACCCACAGGGATTTTAGGCACTGAAGCTTTCTTT. Translated, it gives CASSLPTGILGTEAFF.

The genes are TRBV21-1 and TRBJ1-3; the table's D call of TRBD1 was not tested on the DNA. TRBV21-1 is annotated as a pseudogene. The CDR3 contains 19 residues. CDR3 protein: CASSRIGQTSLNGGDTIYF. CDR3 coding DNA: TGTGCCAGCAGCCGAATCGGACAGACGAGCCTGAATGGTGGAGACACCATATATTTT.

V gene TRBV4-3 combines with J gene TRBJ1-5; D not certain. V was cut by 2 bases and J by 7 bases, with 15 bases left in between. The CDR3 length is 15 residues. Germline assignment: CDR1 LGHNA and CDR2 YSLEER. CDR3 DNA sequence: TGCGCCAGCAGCCAACGCCACGTGGCCCAGCAGCCCCAGCATTTT. Amino acid sequence: CASSQRHVAQQPQHF.

The CDR3 loop reads CASSQNRGSNTEAFF. DNA of the CDR3: TGCGCCAGCAGCCAGAACAGGGGCTCGAACACTGAAGCTTTCTTT. The chain recombines TRBV4-1 with TRBJ1-1; 7 bases fit TRBD1. The length of the CDR3 is 15 residues. The germline CDR1 and CDR2 sequences are MGHRA and YSYEKL. The trim removed 3 bases at V and 1 base at J, leaving 5 bases unmatched.

The chain couples TRBV11-3 to TRBJ2-7; TRBD1 matches at 8 bases. CDR1 SGHNT and CDR2 YENEEA come from the germline V gene. This CDR3 contains 14 residues. J lost 3 bases, V lost 3 bases, and 4 bases had no gene match. The CDR3, as DNA: TGTGCCAGCAGCTTTCGGACAGGGTACTACGAGCAGTACTTC. Protein: CASSFRTGYYEQYF.

The V call is TRBV23-1, the J call TRBJ1-2; tentative D call: TRBD1 (6 bases). TRBV23-1 is reported as an ORF; its role is uncertain. Trimming removed 6 bases from V and 4 bases from J, with 15 bases in between. This CDR3 has 14 residues. Here the CDR3 reads CASRRQGRSYGYTF. CDR3 nucleotides: TGCGCCAGCAGACGTCAGGGGAGAAGCTATGGCTACACCTTC.

V is TRBV19 and J is TRBJ1-2; D unresolved. This CDR3 region has 15 residues. Between the trimmed V and J ends, which lost 3 bases and 2 bases, there was a span of 13 bases. CDR1 LNHDA and CDR2 SQIVND come from the germline V gene (reference sequence). CDR3 amino acids: CASSITVGGNYGYTF. The CDR3 DNA reads as TGTGCCAGTAGTATTACGGTGGGAGGGAACTATGGCTACACCTTC.

This chain joins TRBV28 and TRBJ2-3; 7 bases fit TRBD2. This CDR3 contains 11 residues. From germline, CDR1 is MDHEN and CDR2 SYDVKM. Trimming removed 4 bases from V and 13 bases from J; junction bases left unmatched: 5. DNA for the CDR3: TGTGCCAGCAGTTCTGGACTAGTGGAGTATTTT. Its protein product is CASSSGLVEYF. Filled out from reference TRBV28 and TRBJ2-3, the complete variable domain reads DVKVTQSSRYLVKRTGEKVFLECVQDMDHENMFWYRQDPGLGLRLIYFSYDVKMKEKGDIPEGYSVSREKKERFSLILESASTNQTSMYLCASSSGLVEYFGPGTRLTVL.